A single T cell receptor beta chain is shown here with its context. What it binds is unknown. A much larger clone differs by one base, so this may be a read error. This sample stems from a study of breast tumors, draining lymph nodes, adjacent tissues. The CDR3 spans 15 residues. Trimming cost V 3 bases and J 5 bases, with 17 bases left between them. Germline-derived CDR1 and CDR2 are DFQATT and SNEGSKA (reference sequence). Study-level results: Compared with lymph nodes, tumors were less diverse; compared with nontumor tissue, more. The lymph node origin of tumor T cells was framed as consistent with a hypothesis, not demonstrated. Most tumor T cells seemingly derive from lymph node, then expand in tumor.

Axillary draining lymph nodes of breast cancer patients supplied the node samples. MiXCR, applied by TCRdb to the multiplex PCR reads, yields one record per CDR3 protein. The sample records 170,000 or so distinct CDR3 sequences, 33% being singletons. This sequence was found in a female donor with breast cancer. Some clones in this sample may be carry-over from other donors' samples. This rearrangement joins TRBV20-1 to TRBJ2-1; perhaps TRBD2 as D (5 bases). Sample: axillary lymph node tissue. The CDR3 region is CSASLAGIRDNEQFF. The CDR3 DNA follows: TGCAGTGCTAGCCTCGCCGGGATCCGCGACAATGAGCAGTTCTTC.